The clone carrying this T cell receptor beta chain was seen a single time. This specimen comes from a study of identical twins. Template switching created a universal primer site, and the cDNA included unique molecular identifiers. TCRdb reprocessed the 5' RACE reads with MiXCR, giving one entry per CDR3 protein. This sample has fewer than 900,000 distinct CDR3 sequences; 21% occur once, and the top ten carry more than 4%. The data also belong to a second study, concerning T cells expressing NK-cell markers. That publication notes: Seropositivity for HCMV was found in seven of the eight sequenced donors, with one seronegative.

The sequenced sample was PBMCs. This sequence was found in a young woman in good health.

The CDR3 loop is CASSSGYRAAGELFF. The CDR3, as DNA: TGTGCCAGCAGCTCAGGTTACAGGGCCGCCGGGGAGCTGTTTTTT. This chain uses TRBV7-2 with TRBJ2-2; D may be TRBD1 (6 bases). The CDR3 spans 15 residues. V was pared by 4 bases and J by 6 bases, with 15 bases between. Germline loops: CDR1 SGHTA, CDR2 FQGNSA.